This T cell receptor beta chain is from a study of OX40 agonist ivuxolimab in advanced cancers. Generated by immunoSEQ multiplex PCR, the TCRdb table keeps only in-frame clones and is missing some. The table has approximately 66,000 clones, about nine tenths seen once. This clone turned up a few times. Germline CDR1 reads SEHNR; CDR2 reads FQNEAQ (reference sequence). V was trimmed by 7 bases and J by 1 base, leaving 7 bases between them. The CDR3 spans 12 residues. The input for sequencing was CD4+ or CD8+ T cells sorted from blood, taken in a trial of the OX40 agonist ivuxolimab. The sequence derives from an adult with an advanced solid tumor such as melanoma, head and neck, liver or kidney cancer. The chain links TRBV7-9 to TRBJ1-1, with no clear D. The DNA of the CDR3 is TGTGCCAGCAAGTCCCCGAACACTGAAGCTTTCTTT. Protein: CASKSPNTEAFF.